A selection of T cell receptor beta chains follows, all from one sample in a study of blood T cell repertoires in COVID-19. Assay: immunoSEQ multiplex PCR; the TCRdb copy retains only in-frame clones and omits some. The table lists roughly 250,000 clones, about 88% of them singletons. Specimen: peripheral blood. All receptors derive from a man aged 40-49 years with acute or convalescent COVID-19. The CDR3 runs from the conserved cysteine through the conserved F or W. A D gene is named only where the DNA matches it firmly. Some rows have no size entry. The others give once, few or many, or a class for an expanded clone.

v_call	j_call	d_call	clone_size	cdr3_nt	cdr3_aa
TRBV18	TRBJ2-3	TRBD1	-	TGTGCCAGCTCACCACGACAGGGGAGCACAGATACGCAGTATTTT	CASSPRQGSTDTQYF
TRBV28	TRBJ2-7	-	-	TGTGCCAGCAGTTTAGAGGGTTTCAACGAGCAGTACTTC	CASSLEGFNEQYF
TRBV9	TRBJ1-6	-	-	TGTGCCAGCAGCGTATCAGGGTCCTATAATTCACCCCTCCACTTT	CASSVSGSYNSPLHF
TRBV5-1	TRBJ2-7	-	-	TGCGCCAGCCGTCCGCAGGGGCCCGTCTCCTACGAGCAGTACTTC	CASRPQGPVSYEQYF
TRBV7-6	TRBJ2-1	TRBD2	-	TGTGCCAGCAGCCCAAGGTCAGCGGGGTTCGGGACCAATGAGCAGTTCTTC	CASSPRSAGFGTNEQFF
TRBV2	TRBJ1-2	TRBD1	-	TGTGCCAGCAGTGCGTCGCAGGGGGCCCCTGGAGGCTACACCTTC	CASSASQGAPGGYTF
TRBV11-2	TRBJ2-7	-	-	TGTGCCAGCAGAGGGGCAATACACGAGCAGTACTTC	CASRGAIHEQYF
TRBV5-4	TRBJ1-2	-	once	TGTGCCAGCAGCTTGGCGGTGGTCGACTATGGCTACACCTTC	CASSLAVVDYGYTF
TRBV29-1	TRBJ1-4	-	once	TGCAGCGCACTGACAGAAAATGAAAAACTGTTTTTT	CSALTENEKLFF
TRBV13	TRBJ1-3	-	-	TGTGCCAGCAGCTTCATTTTTGAGATCTGGTTTCCAGGGGGAAACACCATATATTTT	CASSFIFEIWFPGGNTIYF
TRBV2	TRBJ1-6	-	-	TGTGCCACGACAGAGAGCTCCTATAATTCACCCCTCCACTTT	CATTESSYNSPLHF
TRBV7-9	TRBJ1-1	-	few	TGTGCCAGCAGCCACCACAGTCAGACTGAAGCTTTCTTT	CASSHHSQTEAFF
TRBV9	TRBJ2-3	TRBD2	-	TGTGCCAGCAGCAAAACTAGCGGGGGGTCGCCTAGCACAGATACGCAGTATTTT	CASSKTSGGSPSTDTQYF
TRBV10-3	TRBJ1-2	TRBD1	few	TGTGCCATCAGTGAGCAAACAGGGGGCTATGGCTACACCTTC	CAISEQTGGYGYTF
TRBV2	TRBJ2-1	-	-	TGTGCCAGCAGAGTCCGGACTGGACCGTACAATGAGCAGTTCTTC	CASRVRTGPYNEQFF
TRBV4-3	TRBJ2-7	-	-	TGCGCCAGCAGCCAAACGACTGGAGCCTACGAGCAGTACTTC	CASSQTTGAYEQYF
TRBV7-2	TRBJ1-2	-	-	TGTGCCAGCAGCTTAGAAGGGGGTTCGGGCTATGGCTACACCTTC	CASSLEGGSGYGYTF
TRBV5-1	TRBJ1-2	-	-	TGCGCCAGCAGCTTCGCCGGCAGGGAAGGGTTTGGCTACACCTTC	CASSFAGREGFGYTF
TRBV3-1/TRBV3-2	TRBJ2-3	-	-	TGTGCCAGCAGCCTTTCCGGGCGGGCTAGCACAGATACGCAGTATTTT	CASSLSGRASTDTQYF
TRBV6-5	TRBJ2-7	-	-	TGTGCCCTTCTAGGGGACACCTACGAGCAGTACTTC	CALLGDTYEQYF
TRBV6-5	TRBJ1-2	TRBD1	-	TGTGCCAGCAGTTACTCGGACAGGGTCTATGGCTACACCTTC	CASSYSDRVYGYTF
TRBV5-6	TRBJ1-2	-	-	TGTGCCAGCAGCCCCGGGGGGCGTAGGGGCTACACCTTC	CASSPGGRRGYTF
TRBV18	TRBJ1-1	-	-	TGTGCCAGCTCACCACCCGGGACTCCCGCTGCGACTGAAGCTTTCTTT	CASSPPGTPAATEAFF
TRBV6-5	TRBJ1-4	TRBD1	-	TGTGCCACCAGTCCGACCGGGACAGGGAGAGAAAAACTGTTTTTT	CATSPTGTGREKLFF
TRBV11-2	TRBJ2-1	-	few	TGTGCCAGCAGCTTACCCCAGGGGACGTCGGAGTTCTTC	CASSLPQGTSEFF
TRBV11-3	TRBJ2-1	-	-	TGTGCCAGCAGCGAACCCGGGAGCTCCTACAATGAGCAGTTCTTC	CASSEPGSSYNEQFF
TRBV20-1	TRBJ2-7	TRBD1	-	TGCAGTGCTAGTTATCTTCCCCCCACAGGGGTCCACTCCTCCTACGAGCAGTACTTC	CSASYLPPTGVHSSYEQYF
TRBV29-1	TRBJ1-1	-	-	TGCAGCGTTGAAGTAGGGACTATTGCTGAAGCTTTCTTT	CSVEVGTIAEAFF
TRBV6-6	TRBJ2-3	-	-	TGTGCCAGCAGTTACTCACAGGGGAGGGATACGCAGTATTTT	CASSYSQGRDTQYF
TRBV5-1	TRBJ2-7	TRBD1	-	TGCGCCAGCAGCTCCGGGCCGACAGGGCTCTACGAGCAGTACTTC	CASSSGPTGLYEQYF
TRBV2	TRBJ1-2	-	-	TGTGCCAGCAGTGAGGACAGAAACTATGGCTACACCTTC	CASSEDRNYGYTF
TRBV5-1	TRBJ1-1	-	-	TGCGCCAGCAGCTTGGCGGGGTATACTGAAGCTTTCTTT	CASSLAGYTEAFF
TRBV11-2	TRBJ2-7	-	-	TGTGCCAGCAGCTTACAGGCGGGGAACGAGCAGTACTTC	CASSLQAGNEQYF
TRBV5-3	TRBJ1-2	-	-	TGTGCCAGAGGCAGGGTCATGGATGGCTACACCTTC	CARGRVMDGYTF
TRBV29-1	TRBJ1-2	TRBD1	-	TGCAGCGTTGGACAGGGCCTTAACTATGGCTACACCTTC	CSVGQGLNYGYTF
TRBV3-1/TRBV3-2	TRBJ2-1	TRBD2	-	TGTGCCAGCAGTCGGGGACTAGCGGGGGAGATCTCCTACAATGAGCAGTTCTTC	CASSRGLAGEISYNEQFF
TRBV6-1	TRBJ1-2	-	-	TGTGCCAGCAGTGATGGGCGGGGATTTACCTACACCTTC	CASSDGRGFTYTF
TRBV6-2/TRBV6-3	TRBJ2-2	TRBD2	-	TGTGCCAGCAGTCGGCGGGGGGAAACCGGGGAGCTGTTTTTT	CASSRRGETGELFF
TRBV5-5	TRBJ2-6	TRBD1	-	TGTGCCAGCCGAGGACAGGGGAACTCTGGGGCCAACGTCCTGACTTTC	CASRGQGNSGANVLTF
TRBV9	TRBJ2-2	TRBD1	-	TGTGCCAGCAGCGTAACAGGGGTAAACACCGGGGAGCTGTTTTTT	CASSVTGVNTGELFF
TRBV19	TRBJ2-7	-	-	TGTGCCAGTAGTGAGGGTTTTGGCGAGCAGTACTTC	CASSEGFGEQYF
TRBV5-8	TRBJ1-1	TRBD1	-	TGTGCCAGCAGCGAGGACAGGGGTGCGTTCACTGAAGCTTTCTTT	CASSEDRGAFTEAFF
TRBV5-1	TRBJ1-2	-	-	TGCGCCAGCAGCTTTTTGGGGCCGTCTATTTATGGCTACACCTTC	CASSFLGPSIYGYTF
TRBV5-1	TRBJ2-7	-	-	TGCGCCAGCAGCTTGGATCCGACACCCACCTACGAGCAGTACTTC	CASSLDPTPTYEQYF
TRBV6-5	TRBJ1-2	-	-	TGTGCCAGCACCGACAGTCCCAACTATGGCTACACCTTC	CASTDSPNYGYTF
TRBV14	TRBJ1-3	-	-	TGTGCCAGCAGGGGCATTGGCTCTGGAAACACCATATATTTT	CASRGIGSGNTIYF
TRBV18	TRBJ2-7	-	-	TGTGCCAGCTCACGTGGACAAAATTACGAGCAGTACTTC	CASSRGQNYEQYF